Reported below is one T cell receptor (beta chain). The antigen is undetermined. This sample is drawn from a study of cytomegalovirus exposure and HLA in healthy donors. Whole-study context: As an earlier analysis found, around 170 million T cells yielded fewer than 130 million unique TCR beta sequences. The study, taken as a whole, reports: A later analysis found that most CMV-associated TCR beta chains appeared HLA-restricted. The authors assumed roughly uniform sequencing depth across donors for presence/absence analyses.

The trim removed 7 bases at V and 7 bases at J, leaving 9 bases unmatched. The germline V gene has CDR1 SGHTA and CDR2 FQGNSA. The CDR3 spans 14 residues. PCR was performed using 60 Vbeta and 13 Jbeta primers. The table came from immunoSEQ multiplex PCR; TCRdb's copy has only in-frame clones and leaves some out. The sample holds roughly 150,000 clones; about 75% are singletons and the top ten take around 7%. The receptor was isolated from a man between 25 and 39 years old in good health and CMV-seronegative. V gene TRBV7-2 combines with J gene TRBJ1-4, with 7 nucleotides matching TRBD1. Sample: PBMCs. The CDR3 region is CASNRQGGPEKLFF. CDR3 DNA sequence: TGTGCCAGCAACCGACAGGGTGGACCTGAAAAACTGTTTTTT.